The 2 T cell receptor beta chains below all came from one sample that was sequenced in a study of identical twins (dated by TCRdb to the mid-2010s). The library was made by 5' RACE. The listed sequencing device is Illumina HiSeq 2000. TCRdb itself trimmed the public reads at Q25 with fastp, ran MiXCR and retained productive beta chains. Every distinct CDR3 protein forms one entry, paired with its most common genes and DNA. This sample holds approximately 690,000 distinct CDR3 sequences; around 6% were observed only once. Of the sample, 1.5% to 2% falls within the top ten clones. Sequencing was carried out using naive T cells sorted from blood. Taken with the paper, the label for cell subset or site translates to: cells isolated with a human naive T-cell isolation kit. The receptors shown here come from a man aged 18 to 29 in good health.

To note about this clonotype: No conserved phenylalanine or tryptophan is present at the end of the CDR3, so a read error is the likely explanation. The rearrangement joins TRBV11-3 to TRBJ2-1; TRBD1 aligns across 8 bases. V lost 6 bases to trimming and J lost 8 bases; unmatched junction nucleotides: 12. The length of the CDR3 is 15 residues. The germline gives CDR1 SGHNT, CDR2 YENEEA. CDR3 nucleotide sequence: TGTGCCAGCAGGGAGGTAGGGACAGGCATTTATGAGCAGTTCGTC. As protein: CASREVGTGIYEQFV.

Ten or more counts support this clonotype. The chain employs TRBV20-1 and TRBJ2-3; 8 nucleotides match TRBD1. The germline gives CDR1 DFQATT, CDR2 SNEGSKA (reference sequence). CDR3 size: 14 residues. V was clipped by 7 bases and J by 1 base; unmatched bases: 7. The CDR3 DNA reads as TGCAGTGTCCCCGGGACAGGACGCACAGATACGCAGTATTTT. It yields the protein CSVPGTGRTDTQYF.